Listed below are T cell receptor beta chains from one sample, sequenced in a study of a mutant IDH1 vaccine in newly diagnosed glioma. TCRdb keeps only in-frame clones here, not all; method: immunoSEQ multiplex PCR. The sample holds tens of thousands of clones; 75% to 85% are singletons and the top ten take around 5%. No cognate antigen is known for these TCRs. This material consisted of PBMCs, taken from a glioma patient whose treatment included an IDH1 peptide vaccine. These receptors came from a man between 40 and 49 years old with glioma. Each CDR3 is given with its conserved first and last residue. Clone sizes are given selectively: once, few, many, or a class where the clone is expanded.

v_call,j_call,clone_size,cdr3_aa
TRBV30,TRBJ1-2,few,CAWSEGLVGGYTF
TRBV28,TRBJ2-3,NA,CASSSYSRTGEDTQYF
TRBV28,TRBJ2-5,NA,CASSFVPEAETQYF
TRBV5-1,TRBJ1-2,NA,CASSLEGQVYGYTF
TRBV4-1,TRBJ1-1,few,CASMSLATLEAFF
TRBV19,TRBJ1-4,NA,CASSRIEGLSSEKLFF
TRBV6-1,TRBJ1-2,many,CASSGPTLTGSYGYTF
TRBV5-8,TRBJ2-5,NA,CASSLDREETQYF
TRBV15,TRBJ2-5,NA,CATSSGQTAGQETQYF
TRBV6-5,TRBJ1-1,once,CASRPTGGMNTEAFF
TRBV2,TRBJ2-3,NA,CASSEVPGGGTDTQYF
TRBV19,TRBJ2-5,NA,CASSHGGMKTQYF
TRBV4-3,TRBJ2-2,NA,CASSQPTSGHTGELFF
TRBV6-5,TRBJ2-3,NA,CASSRTSSTDTQYF
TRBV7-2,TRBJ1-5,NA,CASSSTGGGGQPQHF
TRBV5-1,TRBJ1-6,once,CASSLIALRQGYSPLHF
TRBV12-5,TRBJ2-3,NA,CASGPGTGNTDTQYF
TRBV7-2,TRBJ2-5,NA,CASSPQTGQETQYF
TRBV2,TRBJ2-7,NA,CASTPLGLSSYEQYF
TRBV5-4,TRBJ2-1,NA,CASSSGGVNNEQFF
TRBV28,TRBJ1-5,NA,CASSLGRGLQPQHF
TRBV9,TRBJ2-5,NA,CASSPYGGTNQETQYF
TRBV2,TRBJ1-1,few,CASTRLGGTEAFF
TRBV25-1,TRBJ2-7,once,CASGGQGGLKAGRYEQYF
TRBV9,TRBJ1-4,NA,CASSARDYATNEKLFF
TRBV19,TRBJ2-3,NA,CAPGAGVSTDTQYF
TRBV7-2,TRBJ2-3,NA,CASSRDRGRDTQYF
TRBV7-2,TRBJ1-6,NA,CASRGQGVPFDSPLHF
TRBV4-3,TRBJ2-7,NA,CASSQDSRGFVEQYF
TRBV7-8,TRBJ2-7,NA,CASSSNRGSYEQYF
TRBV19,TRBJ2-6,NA,CASSITGTGANVLTF
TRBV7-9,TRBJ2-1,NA,CASSPERAPNEQFF
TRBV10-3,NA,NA,CAISVTEQGEQYF
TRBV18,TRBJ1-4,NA,CASSPPGPRREKLFF
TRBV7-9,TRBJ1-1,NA,CASSPRGRSLPDTEAFF
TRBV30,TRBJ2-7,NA,CAWSVLGGRNAEQYF
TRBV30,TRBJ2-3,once,CAWSAGGQVDTQYF
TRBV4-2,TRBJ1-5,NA,CASSQDRGQGQPQHF
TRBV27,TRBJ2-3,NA,CASTEGRSVTDTQYF
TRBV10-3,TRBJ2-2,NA,CAITPRGPGELFF
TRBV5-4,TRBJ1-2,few,CASSSGLRYTF
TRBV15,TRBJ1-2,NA,CATSRDRGNYGYTF
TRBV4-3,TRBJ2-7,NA,CASSPRIGLGFYEQYF
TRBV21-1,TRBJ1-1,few,CASPGRMNTEAFF
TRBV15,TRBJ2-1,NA,CATSHGAGEQFF
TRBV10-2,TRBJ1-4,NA,CASSDPGQGNEKLFF
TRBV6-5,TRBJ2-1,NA,CASSSLAGGWNEQFF
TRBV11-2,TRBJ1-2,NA,CASSRMGQGLGGYTF
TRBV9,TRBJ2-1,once,CASSSLTSGRWGEQFF
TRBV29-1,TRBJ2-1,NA,CSVTSQGTAYNEQFF
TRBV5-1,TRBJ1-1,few,CASSNGKGEAFF
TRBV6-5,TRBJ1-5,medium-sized,CASGEPQHF
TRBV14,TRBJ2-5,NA,CASRHRGETQYF